Listed below are T cell receptor beta chains from one sample, sequenced in a study of T-cell reconstitution after alpha-beta-depleted transplantation in children. TCRdb independently ran MiXCR on the PCR reads; one entry per CDR3 protein. The profile covers 700,000 to 950,000 distinct CDR3 sequences, with less than 20% appearing a single time and about 4.6% taken by the ten largest. Sequencing used PBMCs, mostly from graft donor cells, obtained 360 days after TCRalphabeta/CD19-depleted stem cell transplant. These receptors were taken from a male patient between 5 and 17 years old who had a stem cell transplant for acute lymphoblastic leukemia, so the T cells may come from the graft donor. Each CDR3 is given with its conserved first and last residue. The order of the fields is J gene, V gene, D gene, CDR3 protein. D genes are given only for firm matches.

J: TRBJ2-7; V: TRBV29-1; D: TRBD1; CDR3: CSVDSGTVYEQYF
J: TRBJ2-7; V: TRBV5-1; D: TRBD2; CDR3: CASSLARTSGEGPYEQYF
J: TRBJ2-1; V: TRBV7-8; D: -; CDR3: CASRSPSNEQFF
J: TRBJ2-3; V: TRBV9; D: TRBD2; CDR3: CASSVEYSGTPFYRTDTQYF
J: TRBJ2-7; V: TRBV4-2; D: TRBD2; CDR3: CASSHRLAGGLSSYEQYF
J: TRBJ1-2; V: TRBV5-1; D: -; CDR3: CASSRADGYTF
J: TRBJ2-3; V: TRBV29-1; D: TRBD1; CDR3: CSGKLGQGLDTQYF
J: TRBJ2-3; V: TRBV7-9; D: TRBD1; CDR3: CASRILQGKDTQYF
J: TRBJ2-1; V: TRBV5-1; D: -; CDR3: CASSLSSGRYNEQFF
J: TRBJ2-7; V: TRBV5-1; D: TRBD2; CDR3: CASKAGAPAEQYF
J: TRBJ2-7; V: TRBV7-3; D: -; CDR3: CASSSSGRNYEQYF
J: TRBJ2-1; V: TRBV2; D: -; CDR3: CASRREQGHNNEQFF
J: TRBJ1-6; V: TRBV28; D: TRBD1; CDR3: CASTTPQGVGNSPLHF
J: TRBJ2-5; V: TRBV7-3; D: TRBD1; CDR3: CASSLTTGDQETQYF
J: TRBJ2-7; V: TRBV20-1; D: -; CDR3: CSASQGYEQYF
J: TRBJ2-1; V: TRBV18; D: -; CDR3: CATDRATNEQFF
J: TRBJ1-4; V: TRBV20-1; D: -; CDR3: CSAREQGWEKLFF
J: TRBJ2-1; V: TRBV24-1; D: -; CDR3: CATSGGDDSYNEQFF
J: TRBJ2-7; V: TRBV30; D: -; CDR3: CAWSGQGAYEQYF
J: TRBJ1-6; V: TRBV5-1; D: -; CDR3: CASSTYRDSPLHF
J: TRBJ2-3; V: TRBV25-1; D: TRBD2; CDR3: CASSDRAGATDTQYF
J: TRBJ2-1; V: TRBV7-2; D: -; CDR3: CASSLRESGNEQFF
J: TRBJ1-4; V: TRBV10-3; D: -; CDR3: CAISGGRPNEKLFF
J: TRBJ2-3; V: TRBV6-5; D: TRBD2; CDR3: CASSYEGGSGRTNTQYF
J: TRBJ2-1; V: TRBV18; D: TRBD2; CDR3: CASSVLADYNEQFF
J: TRBJ2-7; V: TRBV5-1; D: -; CDR3: CASSLAEGLEVLSYEQYF
J: TRBJ2-7; V: TRBV29-1; D: -; CDR3: CSVRGANPGILYYEQYF
J: TRBJ2-1; V: TRBV6-2/TRBV6-3; D: TRBD2; CDR3: CASSYGGNSGRQIMSYNEQFF
J: TRBJ1-6; V: TRBV12-3/TRBV12-4; D: -; CDR3: CASSPGQSPLHF
J: TRBJ1-5; V: TRBV7-9; D: -; CDR3: CASSLGQGGDQPQHF
J: TRBJ2-1; V: TRBV7-3; D: -; CDR3: CASSLPGIEENEQFF
J: TRBJ2-2; V: TRBV5-1; D: TRBD2; CDR3: CASHRPSGSGDTGELFF
J: TRBJ2-1; V: TRBV27; D: -; CDR3: CASSRADSYNEQFF
J: TRBJ2-1; V: TRBV24-1; D: TRBD2; CDR3: CAVRTSGRLYNEQFF
J: TRBJ1-6; V: TRBV28; D: -; CDR3: CASSLAGTLHNSPLHF
J: TRBJ2-7; V: TRBV4-1; D: TRBD2; CDR3: CASSQDPPTSGSSYEQYF
J: TRBJ2-7; V: TRBV5-1; D: TRBD2; CDR3: CASSPSSSGRPHEQYF
J: TRBJ1-5; V: TRBV6-1; D: -; CDR3: CASSRLDGSNQPQHF
J: TRBJ2-7; V: TRBV4-1; D: -; CDR3: CASSQGVRDVYLVSYEQYF
J: TRBJ2-5; V: TRBV20-1; D: -; CDR3: CSARAVNRPQETQYF
J: TRBJ2-4; V: TRBV4-2; D: -; CDR3: CASSQESSVHRPAKNIQYF
J: TRBJ2-3; V: TRBV6-1; D: TRBD2; CDR3: CASRPGGRPLGDTQYF
J: TRBJ2-7; V: TRBV27; D: -; CDR3: CASPKVEQYF
J: TRBJ2-2; V: TRBV12-3/TRBV12-4; D: TRBD1; CDR3: CASWGTGRSGELFF
J: TRBJ2-1; V: TRBV12-3/TRBV12-4; D: -; CDR3: CASSRTTIDEQFF
J: TRBJ2-1; V: TRBV12-3/TRBV12-4; D: -; CDR3: CASSLLIWGQRADEQFF
J: TRBJ1-2; V: TRBV2; D: -; CDR3: CASRVSNYGYTF
J: TRBJ2-2; V: TRBV12-3/TRBV12-4; D: TRBD1; CDR3: CASRPRDRGRGTGELFF
J: TRBJ2-3; V: TRBV7-3; D: TRBD1; CDR3: CASSRNAGGPPTDTQYF
J: TRBJ2-7; V: TRBV29-1; D: TRBD2; CDR3: CSVRALAGEMEQYF
J: TRBJ2-7; V: TRBV20-1; D: TRBD2; CDR3: CSANGLAGGLGYEQYF
J: TRBJ1-5; V: TRBV29-1; D: -; CDR3: CSASGVGGNQPQHF
J: TRBJ2-3; V: TRBV6-2/TRBV6-3; D: -; CDR3: CASYRFDTDTQYF
J: TRBJ1-1; V: TRBV18; D: TRBD1; CDR3: CASSPPQGYTEAFF